Listed below are T cell receptor beta chains from one sample, sequenced in a study of early T cells in non-severe SARS-CoV-2 infection. Using its own MiXCR run on the 5' RACE reads, TCRdb lists one record per CDR3 protein. The sample shows about 33,000 distinct CDR3 sequences, 6% to 8.5% of them seen only once. Input material: whole blood. These receptor sequences come from an adult who was a healthcare worker with PCR-confirmed SARS-CoV-2 infection or an uninfected control (not recorded which). CDR3s include the opening cysteine and the closing phenylalanine or tryptophan. A D gene is named only where the DNA matches it firmly. Clone size is not always given. Where it is, it says once, few, many or a class for expanded clones.

size	J	D	V	DNA	CDR3
many	TRBJ2-7	TRBD1	TRBV27	TGTGCCAGCAGATCAACCGCCGGGACAGGGATCTTCTACGAGCAGTACTTC	CASRSTAGTGIFYEQYF
.	TRBJ2-1	.	TRBV6-5	TGTGCCAGCAGGTCCGGGCCCAGCTCCTACAATGAGCAGTTCTTC	CASRSGPSSYNEQFF
.	TRBJ2-5	TRBD2	TRBV7-9	TGTGCCAGCAGCTTAGGAGTCTCTAGCGGCCAAGAGACCCAGTACTTC	CASSLGVSSGQETQYF
few	TRBJ1-5	TRBD1	TRBV20-1	TGCAGTGCTAGGAGGACAGGGACTCAGCCCCAGCATTTT	CSARRTGTQPQHF
.	TRBJ1-1	.	TRBV29-1	TGCAGCGTTGATCGCGAGCAGGGAAACACTGAAGCTTTCTTT	CSVDREQGNTEAFF
once	TRBJ2-3	TRBD2	TRBV11-2	TGTGCCAGCAGCTTAAGGAGTGCGGGAGGGACAGATACGCAGTATTTT	CASSLRSAGGTDTQYF
many	TRBJ2-5	.	TRBV5-4	TGTGCCAGCAGCTCAACAGGGAAGGGAGAGACCCAGTACTTC	CASSSTGKGETQYF
few	TRBJ1-5	.	TRBV20-1	TGCAGTGCCGGGGGAGTCGTGGGGAACAATCAGCCCCAGCATTTT	CSAGGVVGNNQPQHF
many	TRBJ2-7	TRBD2	TRBV5-8	TGTGCCAGCAGTTTGACTAGCGGGGTAACCTACGAGCAGTACTTC	CASSLTSGVTYEQYF
many	TRBJ1-1	.	TRBV20-1	TGCAGTGCTAGAGACTTCAGGGGCGAGAACACTGAAGCTTTCTTT	CSARDFRGENTEAFF
many	TRBJ2-1	TRBD2	TRBV20-1	TGCAGTGCTTCTTTTCGCGGGAGGGTCGATGAGCAGTTCTTC	CSASFRGRVDEQFF
few	TRBJ2-5	.	TRBV6-6	TGTGCCAGCAGTTACTCGGAATGGGGCGCAGAGACCCAGTACTTC	CASSYSEWGAETQYF